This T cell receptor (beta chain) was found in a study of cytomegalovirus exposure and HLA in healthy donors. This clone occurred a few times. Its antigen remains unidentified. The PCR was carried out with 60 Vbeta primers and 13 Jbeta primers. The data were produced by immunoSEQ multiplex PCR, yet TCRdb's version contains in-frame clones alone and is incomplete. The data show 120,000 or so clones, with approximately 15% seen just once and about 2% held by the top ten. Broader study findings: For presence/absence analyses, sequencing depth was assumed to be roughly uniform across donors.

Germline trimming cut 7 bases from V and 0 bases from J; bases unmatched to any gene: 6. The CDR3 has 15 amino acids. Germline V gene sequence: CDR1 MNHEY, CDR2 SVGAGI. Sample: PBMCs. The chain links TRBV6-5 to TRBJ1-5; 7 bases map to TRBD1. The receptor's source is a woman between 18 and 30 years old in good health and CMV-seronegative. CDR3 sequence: CASKKTGVSNQPQHF. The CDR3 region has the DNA TGTGCCAGCAAGAAAACAGGGGTTAGCAATCAGCCCCAGCATTTT.